This entry lists 32 T cell receptor beta chains sequenced from one sample in a study of response to subunit inactivated influenza vaccine. In TCRdb, the RT-PCR reads were re-called with MiXCR into one record per CDR3 protein. The top ten hold roughly 3% of the sample, which has about 500,000 distinct CDR3 sequences, 15% to 20% seen once. The specimen comprised CD4+ T cells sorted from PBMCs, sampled around 25 months after vaccination. Receptor source: a man in his fifties or sixties who received an inactivated influenza vaccine.

This clonotype showed up just a few times. V usage is TRBV29-1 and J usage is TRBJ1-4; no clear D gene. The CDR3 totals 13 residues. Deletions cut 4 bases from V and 7 bases from J, with 13 bases between. Looked up from germline, CDR1 is SQVTM and CDR2 is ANQGSEA. The CDR3 here is CSVGGVRGEKLFF. The CDR3 DNA reads TGCAGCGTTGGCGGGGTACGGGGTGAAAAACTGTTTTTT.

This clonotype occurred a few times. The CDR3 is CASSLARDTEAFF. The CDR3 nucleotides are TGTGCCAGCAGTTTAGCGCGAGACACTGAAGCTTTCTTT. This rearrangement joins TRBV12-3 or TRBV12-4 to TRBJ1-1, with D uncertain. V shed 0 bases and J shed 3 bases, with 5 bases lying between them. CDR3 size: 13 residues.

This chain connects TRBV19 to TRBJ2-1; D is unclear. CDR1 and CDR2 from the germline V gene are LNHDA and SQIVND (reference sequence). There are 15 residues in the CDR3. V lost 7 bases and J lost 0, with 13 bases in between. The CDR3 region has the DNA TGTGCCAGTACCCTCGACCAAAGCTCCTACAATGAGCAGTTCTTC. Residues: CASTLDQSSYNEQFF. The full variable domain, with the rest looked up from reference TRBV19 and TRBJ2-1, is DGGITQSPKYLFRKEGQNVTLSCEQNLNHDAMYWYRQDPGQGLRLIYYSQIVNDFQKGDIAEGYSVSREKKESFPLTVTSAQKNPTAFYLCASTLDQSSYNEQFFGPGTRLTVL.

This clonotype turned up a few times. This sequence joins TRBV20-1 and TRBJ2-1; 10 bases fit TRBD2. The CDR3 length is 16 residues. Per germline, CDR1 DFQATT and CDR2 SNEGSKA (reference sequence). J was trimmed by 8 bases and V by 0 bases; bases with no gene match: 10. The CDR3 nucleotides are TGCAGTGCTAGAGATTGGGCTAGCGGGAGAGTCGATGAGCAGTTCTTC. Translation: CSARDWASGRVDEQFF.

This clonotype occurred many times. J is TRBJ1-6 and V is TRBV5-1, with D maybe TRBD1 (6 bases). The germline V gene has CDR1 SGHRS and CDR2 YFSETQ. The V end lost 0 bases, the J end lost 10 bases, and 14 bases lay between the germline ends. This CDR3 is built from 15 residues. The DNA of the CDR3 is TGCGCCAGCAGCTTGGCCCGCACAGGGAGATCACCCCTCCACTTT. Translating gives CASSLARTGRSPLHF.

This clonotype was counted between two and nine times. This chain uses TRBV20-1 with TRBJ2-1, with 8 bases that match TRBD2. This CDR3 has 13 residues. Germline-derived CDR1 and CDR2 are DFQATT and SNEGSKA (reference sequence). J lost 7 bases, V lost 2 bases, and 4 bases had no gene match. CDR3 region: CSARSGGENEQFF. The CDR3 region has the DNA TGCAGTGCTAGATCCGGGGGGGAAAATGAGCAGTTCTTC.

There are a few counts of this clonotype. V is TRBV5-1 and J is TRBJ2-1; perhaps TRBD2 as D (6 bases). With 0 bases removed from V and 3 bases from J, the gap between germline ends came to 10 bases. The CDR3 spans 15 residues. Germline CDR1 is SGHRS and CDR2 is YFSETQ. This CDR3 is CASSLGDSLYNEQFF. Written as DNA, the CDR3 is TGCGCCAGCAGCTTGGGGGACTCTCTCTACAATGAGCAGTTCTTC.

There are a few counts of this clonotype. V gene TRBV6-1 combines with J gene TRBJ2-7; 10 nucleotides align to TRBD1. This CDR3 contains 15 residues. Germline CDR1 reads MNHNS; CDR2 reads SASEGT. Trimming at V came to 4 bases and at J to 2 bases, leaving 5 bases not matched to a gene. The CDR3 sequence is CASSGRDRGTYEQYF. DNA of the CDR3: TGTGCCAGCAGTGGCCGGGACAGGGGAACCTACGAGCAGTACTTC.

This rearrangement joins TRBV9 to TRBJ2-4; D gene ambiguous. This CDR3 comprises 17 residues. Germline CDR1 and CDR2: SGDLS and YYNGEE. Trimming left V 4 bases short and J 0 bases short, with 17 bases between. The CDR3 loop is CASSPGPPRSAKNIQYF. In nucleotides, the CDR3 is TGTGCCAGCAGCCCAGGACCGCCTCGGTCAGCCAAAAACATTCAGTACTTC.

This chain links TRBV20-1 with TRBJ2-1; 14 positions agree with TRBD2. Trimming cost V 6 bases and J 6 bases; bases outside gene matches: 7. CDR1 is DFQATT and CDR2 is SNEGSKA in the germline V gene (reference sequence). The CDR3 spans 15 residues. CDR3 amino acids: CSAPGLAGVANEQFF. The CDR3 nucleotides are TGCAGTGCCCCGGGACTAGCGGGAGTAGCCAATGAGCAGTTCTTC.

This chain links TRBV12-3 or TRBV12-4 with TRBJ1-5; 12 bases fit TRBD1. V was pared by 6 bases and J by 2 bases, with 5 bases of the junction left unmatched. There are 16 residues in the CDR3. The CDR3 DNA follows: TGTGCCAGCAGCCCCGGGACAGGGGGCGGCAATCAGCCCCAGCATTTT. This sequence encodes CASSPGTGGGNQPQHF.

The chain is built from TRBV14 and TRBJ2-3; TRBD2 agrees at 7 bases. V gave up 1 base and J gave up 3 bases; unmatched junction bases: 4. The CDR3 is 15 residues long. CDR1 SGHDN and CDR2 FVKESK come from the germline V gene. Here the CDR3 DNA reads TGTGCCAGCAGCCAAGTTCCTAGCGGTACAGATACGCAGTATTTT. Its protein is CASSQVPSGTDTQYF.

This clonotype appeared a few times. The chain is built from TRBV15 and TRBJ1-2, with a possible D match to TRBD1 (6 bases). Germline-derived CDR1 and CDR2 are LNHNV and YYDKDF (reference sequence). There are 12 residues in the CDR3. Trimming pared 5 bases from V and 6 bases from J, leaving 10 bases between. The CDR3: CATSAHRDGYTF. DNA of the CDR3: TGTGCCACCAGCGCTCACAGGGATGGCTACACCTTC.

The rearrangement uses TRBV7-2 and TRBJ1-3; D ambiguous. This CDR3 region has 12 residues. V was shortened by 8 bases and J by 8 bases, with 13 bases between the two germline ends. Germline-derived CDR1 and CDR2 are SGHTA and FQGNSA. The CDR3 DNA reads as TGTGCCAGCTCCCTCTCGGGCTACACCATATATTTT. Translated: CASSLSGYTIYF.

The V gene is TRBV30, the J gene TRBJ2-7; D assignment may be TRBD1 or TRBD2 (5 bases each). V dropped 6 bases and J dropped 0 bases, with 15 bases sitting between them. This CDR3 has 14 amino acids. Looked up from germline, CDR1 is GTSNPN and CDR2 is SVGIG (reference sequence). The CDR3 sequence is CACPSPGSSYEQYF. The CDR3 DNA is TGTGCCTGCCCTTCACCAGGGAGCTCCTACGAGCAGTACTTC. Using reference TRBV30 and TRBJ2-7 for the parts outside the CDR3, the full variable domain is SQTIHQWPATLVQPVGSPLSLECTVEGTSNPNLYWYRQAAGRGLQLLFYSVGIGQISSEVPQNLSASRPQDRQFILSSKKLLLSDSGFYLCACPSPGSSYEQYFGPGTRLTVT.

This sequence joins TRBV29-1 and TRBJ2-1, with a tentative D call TRBD2 (5 bases). Trimming stripped 2 bases from V and 6 bases from J, with 14 bases between. The CDR3 is made up of 14 amino acids. Germline-derived CDR1 and CDR2 are SQVTM and ANQGSEA. As DNA, the CDR3 is TGCAGCGTTGAACCGGGGAAAGGAAGCAATGAGCAGTTCTTC. Translated: CSVEPGKGSNEQFF.

The chain joins TRBV20-1 to TRBJ1-4; 9 bases are shared with TRBD1. V shed 1 base, J shed 5 bases, and the junction held 5 bases outside the gene matches. The CDR3 loop spans 15 amino acids. In germline, CDR1 is DFQATT, CDR2 SNEGSKA (reference sequence). CDR3 region: CSARGWDRVNEKLFF. CDR3 DNA sequence: TGCAGTGCTAGAGGTTGGGACAGGGTAAATGAAAAACTGTTTTTT.

The chain uses TRBV5-1 and TRBJ2-3; 10 positions agree with TRBD2. The CDR3 consists of 17 residues. CDR1 is SGHRS, CDR2 YFSETQ, per germline. The ends lost 0 bases at V and 3 bases at J; junction bases unmatched: 7. This chain's CDR3 is CASSLGASGRQTDTQYF. Written as DNA, the CDR3 is TGCGCCAGCAGCTTGGGGGCTAGCGGGAGACAGACAGATACGCAGTATTTT.

The chain couples TRBV20-1 to TRBJ2-3; possible D gene TRBD1, 6 bases. In germline, CDR1 is DFQATT, CDR2 SNEGSKA (reference sequence). The CDR3 totals 14 residues. V lost 6 bases and J 0 bases, leaving 13 bases between the germline ends. The chain's CDR3 is CSAAGTLSTDTQYF. The CDR3 DNA reads as TGCAGTGCGGCCGGGACACTCAGCACAGATACGCAGTATTTT.

This clonotype has more than one count but fewer than ten. The chain has TRBV10-3 and TRBJ2-7, with 7 bases identical to TRBD2. With 2 bases clipped from V and 5 bases from J, the junction kept 6 bases outside the gene matches. CDR1 is ENHRY, CDR2 SYGVKD, per germline. This CDR3 spans 14 amino acids. The CDR3: CAISEAGLSDEQYF. In DNA form, the CDR3 reads TGTGCCATCAGTGAGGCGGGACTATCCGACGAGCAGTACTTC.

The chain has TRBV10-3 and TRBJ2-1; D is undetermined. The CDR3 contains 11 residues. Germline V gene lookup returns CDR1 ENHRY and CDR2 SYGVKD. Trimming stripped 10 bases from V and 6 bases from J, with 10 bases between. CDR3 residues: CATSRSNEQFF. DNA of the CDR3: TGTGCCACCTCAAGGAGCAATGAGCAGTTCTTC.

This clonotype was observed a handful of times. The rearrangement uses TRBV5-1 and TRBJ2-3; unclear D gene. Germline CDR1 SGHRS, CDR2 YFSETQ. The CDR3 consists of 15 residues. V was cut by 0 bases and J by 4 bases, with 12 bases left in between. The CDR3 region is CASSLDPSVADTQYF. The CDR3 region has the DNA TGCGCCAGCAGCTTGGATCCTTCGGTGGCAGATACGCAGTATTTT.

This clonotype turned up a few times. V is TRBV29-1 and J is TRBJ2-2; 8 bases are shared with TRBD1. The CDR3 totals 13 residues. Germline values: CDR1 SQVTM, CDR2 ANQGSEA. The J segment lost 4 bases and the V segment lost 6 bases, leaving 4 bases of the junction unmatched. CDR3 sequence reads: CSVRQGSTGELFF. CDR3 bases: TGCAGCGTGCGACAGGGGTCCACCGGGGAGCTGTTTTTT.

There are a few counts of this clonotype. CDR3 coding DNA: TGTGCCAGCAGCGCAACTAGCGGGGGGGCGTACGAGCAGTACTTC. This sequence encodes CASSATSGGAYEQYF. This chain connects TRBV9 to TRBJ2-7, with TRBD2 matching over 13 bases. Losses at the gene ends were 3 bases for V and 4 bases for J; bases not matched to a gene: 4. Germline CDR1 reads SGDLS; CDR2 reads YYNGEE. The CDR3 is 15 residues long.

The sample holds a few counts of this clonotype. The chain links TRBV4-3 to TRBJ2-7, with a weak D call TRBD1 (5 bases). The ends were cut back, 0 bases at V and 1 base at J, with 10 bases in the middle. The length of the CDR3 is 15 residues. Per the germline V gene, CDR1 is LGHNA and CDR2 is YSLEER. This chain's CDR3 is CASSQEAGLSYEQYF. As DNA, the CDR3 is TGCGCCAGCAGCCAAGAGGCAGGGCTTTCCTACGAGCAGTACTTC.

The rearrangement joins TRBV20-1 to TRBJ2-1; 10 nucleotides match TRBD2. The CDR3 runs to 15 residues. CDR1 DFQATT and CDR2 SNEGSKA come from the germline V gene (reference sequence). V shed 6 bases, J shed 4 bases, and the junction held 9 bases outside the gene matches. CDR3 in amino acids: CSAKNGLAVYNEQFF. The CDR3 nucleotides read TGCAGTGCAAAGAACGGACTAGCGGTATACAATGAGCAGTTCTTC.

The V call is TRBV20-1, the J call TRBJ1-1, with 7 positions matching TRBD1. Germline V gene data show CDR1 as DFQATT and CDR2 as SNEGSKA (reference sequence). The CDR3 consists of 15 residues. Trimming removed 0 bases from V and 6 bases from J; junction bases left unmatched: 10. DNA for the CDR3: TGCAGTGCTAGAGATAAGAGGGGGCTTCGGGCTGAAGCTTTCTTT. It codes for CSARDKRGLRAEAFF.

The chain links TRBV30 to TRBJ1-1, with D possibly being TRBD1 (5 bases). The germline V and J ends were trimmed by 3 bases and 13 bases, with 15 bases remaining between them. Per germline, CDR1 GTSNPN and CDR2 SVGIG (reference sequence). CDR3 size: 11 residues. The CDR3 sequence: CAWSQGFQGFF. In nucleotides, the CDR3 is TGTGCCTGGAGCCAGGGATTCCAGGGTTTCTTT.

This clonotype was detected once. The V and J genes are TRBV11-2 and TRBJ2-7, with D possibly being TRBD2 (5 bases). CDR3 length equals 15 residues. CDR1 is SGHAT, CDR2 FQNNGV, per germline. Between the trimmed V and J ends, which lost 5 bases and 3 bases, there was a span of 17 bases. The CDR3 region has the DNA TGTGCCAGCAGCAGGATTAAGGGAGTCATCTACGAGCAGTACTTC. Amino acids: CASSRIKGVIYEQYF.

The chain has TRBV5-1 and TRBJ2-7; D uncertain. Trimming shortened V by 1 base and J by 2 bases, and 13 bases separated the two germline ends. Germline assignment: CDR1 SGHRS and CDR2 YFSETQ. The CDR3 runs 15 residues. The CDR3 coding sequence is TGCGCCAGCAGCTTGTTGTCGGGCCGTACCTACGAGCAGTACTTC. Its translation: CASSLLSGRTYEQYF.

The rearrangement joins TRBV6-1 to TRBJ1-1, with 9 bases that match TRBD1. Germline assignment: CDR1 MNHNS and CDR2 SASEGT. The V and J ends lost 7 bases and 4 bases, in that order; junction bases with no gene match: 7. The CDR3 is 14 amino acids. The CDR3 loop reads CASNPTGGSTEAFF. The CDR3 DNA follows: TGTGCCAGCAACCCGACAGGGGGTAGCACTGAAGCTTTCTTT.

The chain joins TRBV27 to TRBJ2-7; possible D gene TRBD2, 6 bases. Germline CDR1 and CDR2: MNHEY and SMNVEV (reference sequence). The CDR3 is made up of 15 amino acids. Trimming pared 3 bases from V and 0 bases from J, leaving 12 bases between. In DNA form, the CDR3 reads TGTGCCAGCAGTTTGGTGGGGGAGGACTCCTACGAGCAGTACTTC. Amino acids: CASSLVGEDSYEQYF.